Following are 16 T cell receptor beta chains from one sample sequenced in a study of human T cells and chemical hapten exposure. Specified time point: patch test 1, 2 weeks after DPC sensitization. Described treatment: therapeutic diphenylcyclopropenone sensitization with weekly scalp DPC. TCRdb used MiXCR to reprocess the RACE reads, holding one entry per CDR3 protein. The sample has 370,000 or so distinct CDR3 sequences, about 4.4% seen once. The material was whole blood, obtained in connection with sensitization to the hapten diphenylcyclopropenone (DPC). All receptors derive from a woman in her forties or fifties with alopecia areata. Some clones in this sample may be carry-over from other donors' samples.

Only a few counts were recorded for this clonotype. The V call is TRBV4-3, the J call TRBJ2-3; D not certain. V was shortened by 0 bases and J by 6 bases, with 10 bases between the two germline ends. Germline assignment: CDR1 LGHNA and CDR2 YSLEER. The CDR3 has 14 residues. CDR3 region: CASSQDTTRDTQYF. Here the CDR3 DNA reads TGCGCCAGCAGCCAAGATACGACAAGGGATACGCAGTATTTT.

This clonotype was picked up many times. The chain has TRBV7-2 and TRBJ2-3; D ambiguous. This CDR3 has 13 amino acids. Germline-derived CDR1 and CDR2 are SGHTA and FQGNSA. Trimming stripped 4 bases from V and 1 base from J, with 6 bases between. This chain's CDR3 is CASSYRGTDTQYF. CDR3 DNA sequence: TGTGCCAGCAGCTACCGGGGCACAGATACGCAGTATTTT.

This clonotype was counted many times. The chain couples TRBV7-2 to TRBJ2-3; D may be TRBD1 (5 bases). The CDR3 extends over 12 amino acids. Germline loops: CDR1 SGHTA, CDR2 FQGNSA. V was trimmed by 7 bases and J by 9 bases, leaving 14 bases between them. The CDR3 protein is CASTPRAGTQYF. The CDR3 nucleotides are TGTGCCAGCACCCCTCGAGCAGGGACGCAGTATTTT.

This clonotype came up a few times. The CDR3 DNA reads TGCAGTGCATCGGACAGGGGAAAAGCTGAAGCTTTCTTT. The encoded protein is CSASDRGKAEAFF. The V and J genes are TRBV20-1 and TRBJ1-1; 9 bases match TRBD1. CDR1 DFQATT and CDR2 SNEGSKA come from the germline V gene (reference sequence). This CDR3 spans 13 amino acids. V lost 6 bases to trimming and J lost 6 bases; unmatched junction nucleotides: 8.

Ten or more counts support this clonotype. The chain joins TRBV2 to TRBJ2-1; TRBD2 agrees at 7 bases. CDR1 and CDR2 (germline): SNHLY, FYNNEI. V shed 10 bases, J shed 9 bases, and the junction held 9 bases outside the gene matches. CDR3 length: 12 amino acids. The DNA of the CDR3 is TGTGCCACCAAGACTAGCTTGGGTGAGCAGTTCTTC. Translated: CATKTSLGEQFF.

In this sample, this clonotype turned up many times. The chain joins TRBV29-1 to TRBJ2-3; the D is unclear. Germline assignment: CDR1 SQVTM and CDR2 ANQGSEA. Trimming removed 4 bases at V and 2 bases at J, with 10 bases between. This CDR3 spans 13 amino acids. Here the CDR3 DNA reads TGCAGCGTTGCTAACAGCTACACAGATACGCAGTATTTT. Amino acids: CSVANSYTDTQYF.

This clonotype appeared many times. The chain carries TRBV27 and TRBJ2-7, with TRBD2 as a possible D gene (6 bases). The V and J ends lost 5 bases and 0 bases respectively, with 14 bases between them. The length of the CDR3 is 15 residues. CDR1 and CDR2 (germline): MNHEY, SMNVEV (reference sequence). CDR3 amino acids: CASSPGGGSSYEQYF. The CDR3 DNA sequence: TGTGCCAGCAGTCCTGGAGGAGGGAGCTCCTACGAGCAGTACTTC.

This clonotype was detected many times. V gene TRBV19 combines with J gene TRBJ1-1; possible D gene TRBD1, 5 bases. The CDR3 is 13 amino acids. Deletions cut 5 bases from V and 6 bases from J, with 13 bases between. The germline V gene encodes CDR1 LNHDA and CDR2 SQIVND (reference sequence). Written as DNA, the CDR3 is TGTGCCAGTAGTCCCCAGGTCAGGGCTGAAGCTTTCTTT. Protein sequence: CASSPQVRAEAFF.

This clonotype has ten or more counts. The chain has TRBV7-9 and TRBJ1-2, with 9 bases identical to TRBD1. The CDR3 consists of 15 residues. V gave up 5 bases and J gave up 3 bases; unmatched junction bases: 7. Germline CDR1 and CDR2: SEHNR and FQNEAQ (reference sequence). The CDR3 loop is CASSVVTGGDYGYTF. The CDR3 DNA reads as TGTGCCAGCAGCGTGGTAACAGGGGGCGACTATGGCTACACCTTC.

This clonotype has only a few counts. V is TRBV7-9 and J is TRBJ2-4; 7 bases are a match to TRBD1. J gave up 3 bases and V 1 base, and 3 bases lay outside the gene matches. This CDR3 is built from 15 residues. Germline V CDR1 and CDR2: SEHNR, FQNEAQ (reference sequence). The CDR3 DNA is TGTGCCAGCAGCTTAGGGGACAGAGACAAAAACATTCAGTACTTC. As protein: CASSLGDRDKNIQYF. Full variable domain (missing parts from reference TRBV7-9 and TRBJ2-4): DTGVSQNPRHKITKRGQNVTFRCDPISEHNRLYWYRQTLGQGPEFLTYFQNEAQLEKSRLLSDRFSAERPKGSFSTLEIQRTEQGDSAMYLCASSLGDRDKNIQYFGAGTRLSVL.

V gene TRBV12-3 or TRBV12-4 combines with J gene TRBJ2-2; D might be TRBD2 (5 bases). Trimming removed 6 bases from V and 4 bases from J, with 18 bases in between. This CDR3 has 16 residues. CDR3 sequence reads: CASSREEGSATGELFF. The CDR3 nucleotides are TGTGCCAGCAGCCGTGAAGAAGGTAGCGCCACCGGGGAGCTGTTTTTT.

This clonotype was detected a few times. The chain links TRBV7-9 to TRBJ2-3, with TRBD2 matching over 8 bases. The V and J ends lost 5 bases and 7 bases, in that order; junction bases with no gene match: 11. The CDR3 is 15 residues long. From germline, CDR1 is SEHNR and CDR2 FQNEAQ (reference sequence). This CDR3 is CASSPDLAGYHTQYF. CDR3 DNA sequence: TGTGCCAGCAGCCCCGATTTAGCGGGGTATCATACGCAGTATTTT.

In its sample, this clonotype was seen many times. V and J are TRBV29-1 and TRBJ2-1; the D gene is possibly TRBD2 (7 bases). This CDR3 contains 14 residues. Trimming removed 3 bases at V and 8 bases at J, with 17 bases between. Germline V gene lookup returns CDR1 SQVTM and CDR2 ANQGSEA. CDR3: CSVDLAIGGDEQFF. In DNA form, the CDR3 reads TGCAGCGTTGATCTAGCTATAGGGGGGGATGAGCAGTTCTTC.

This clonotype was seen a handful of times. This chain connects TRBV5-5 to TRBJ2-5, with 8 bases that match TRBD2. The germline V gene has CDR1 SGHKS and CDR2 YYEKEE (reference sequence). This CDR3 spans 13 amino acids. V trimming: 4 bases; J trimming: 3 bases; junction bases outside the gene matches: 2. CDR3 sequence (DNA): TGTGCCAGCAGCAATAGCGGGGAAGAGACCCAGTACTTC. This encodes CASSNSGEETQYF.

The J gene is TRBJ2-4, the V gene TRBV7-2; D is possibly TRBD2 (5 bases). The CDR3 runs to 15 residues. Germline CDR1 SGHTA, CDR2 FQGNSA. V shed 4 bases and J shed 5 bases, with 15 bases lying between them. The CDR3, as DNA: TGTGCCAGCAGCTCCGACGGTCGAGCGGAAAACATTCAGTACTTC. Protein: CASSSDGRAENIQYF.

Only a few counts were recorded for this clonotype. The V and J genes are TRBV5-1 and TRBJ2-7, with D possibly being TRBD1 (6 bases). V was clipped by 2 bases and J by 1 base, with 10 bases between them. The CDR3 length is 14 residues. Germline V gene data show CDR1 as SGHRS and CDR2 as YFSETQ. CDR3 bases: TGCGCCAGCAGCTTCTCCGGGACATCCTACGAGCAGTACTTC. This gives the protein CASSFSGTSYEQYF.